Presented here are 10 T cell receptor beta chains from one specimen sequenced in a study of blood T cell repertoires in COVID-19. Clones were sequenced by immunoSEQ multiplex PCR, and TCRdb holds only the in-frame ones, with some missing. The sample lists 62,000 or so clones, approximately 81% occurring once. Sequencing was carried out using PBMCs or T cells enriched from blood (not recorded which). Source of these receptors: a woman between 35 and 50 years old with acute COVID-19.

The gene calls are TRBV18 and TRBJ1-6; no clear D. Between the trimmed V and J ends, which lost 4 bases and 5 bases, there was a span of 9 bases. CDR3 length equals 14 residues. The germline gives CDR1 KGHSH, CDR2 LQKENI. In DNA form, the CDR3 reads TGTGCCAGCTCACGTGACACCGATAATTCACCCCTCCACTTT. It encodes CASSRDTDNSPLHF.

The chain carries TRBV28 and TRBJ1-5; D is possibly TRBD1 (5 bases). Germline loops: CDR1 MDHEN, CDR2 SYDVKM. The ends were cut back, 9 bases at V and 0 bases at J, with 12 bases in the middle. CDR3 length: 14 residues. The CDR3 protein is CASRKGYSNQPQHF. Written as DNA, the CDR3 is TGTGCCAGTCGGAAGGGGTATAGCAATCAGCCCCAGCATTTT.

The rearrangement joins TRBV27 to TRBJ1-6; TRBD1 might be the D (5 bases). The germline gives CDR1 MNHEY, CDR2 SMNVEV (reference sequence). CDR3 size: 19 residues. Trimming removed 7 bases from V and 0 bases from J, with 22 bases in between. Written as DNA, the CDR3 is TGTGCCAGCAAAAAGACGGGAGGGAGGGGTGGCTCCTATAATTCACCCCTCCACTTT. It is translated as CASKKTGGRGGSYNSPLHF.

The CDR3 coding sequence is TGTGCCAGCAGTTCAGGGACAGGCTATAATTCACCCCTCCACTTT. Translated, it gives CASSSGTGYNSPLHF. V gene TRBV28 combines with J gene TRBJ1-6, with 8 bases fitting TRBD1. In germline, CDR1 is MDHEN, CDR2 SYDVKM. Trimming removed 4 bases from V and 3 bases from J; junction bases left unmatched: 2. The CDR3 has 15 residues.

The V gene is TRBV27, the J gene TRBJ2-3; TRBD2 aligns across 10 bases. There are 16 residues in the CDR3. J was trimmed by 5 bases and V by 2 bases; bases with no gene match: 7. Germline V gene data show CDR1 as MNHEY and CDR2 as SMNVEV (reference sequence). CDR3 sequence reads: CASSLTSGGVKDTQYF. CDR3 in DNA: TGTGCCAGCAGTTTAACAAGCGGGGGGGTTAAAGATACGCAGTATTTT.

The V call is TRBV28, the J call TRBJ2-5; no reliable D call. V shed 6 bases and J shed 0 bases, with 14 bases lying between them. CDR1 and CDR2 from the germline V gene are MDHEN and SYDVKM. The CDR3 loop spans 15 amino acids. The CDR3 region has the DNA TGTGCCAGCAGCCCCCCCCCTCCGGACCAAGAGACCCAGTACTTC. Protein: CASSPPPPDQETQYF.

The chain recombines TRBV19 with TRBJ1-5; TRBD1 is a possible D gene (6 bases). This CDR3 comprises 15 residues. V gave up 4 bases and J gave up 7 bases, with 17 bases separating them. The germline V gene encodes CDR1 LNHDA and CDR2 SQIVND (reference sequence). This chain's CDR3 is CASSTKLQGIQPQHF. Written as DNA, the CDR3 is TGTGCCAGTAGTACAAAATTACAGGGAATCCAGCCCCAGCATTTT.

The chain has TRBV5-1 and TRBJ2-4, with D perhaps matching TRBD1 (6 bases). The CDR3 is made up of 15 amino acids. V dropped 5 bases and J dropped 6 bases, with 18 bases sitting between them. From germline, CDR1 is SGHRS and CDR2 YFSETQ. The CDR3 DNA follows: TGCGCCAGCAGTCTTAAGGGGGAAGGAGGAAACATTCAGTACTTC. This codes for CASSLKGEGGNIQYF.

This rearrangement joins TRBV5-1 to TRBJ2-3; D gene uncertain. Germline V gene data show CDR1 as SGHRS and CDR2 as YFSETQ. The CDR3 loop spans 15 amino acids. Trimming took 0 bases from V and 1 from J, leaving 9 bases between them. The CDR3 region is CASSLDAARTDTQYF. CDR3 DNA: TGCGCCAGCAGCTTGGATGCGGCCCGCACAGATACGCAGTATTTT. Supplemented by reference TRBV5-1 and TRBJ2-3, the full variable domain reads KAGVTQTPRYLIKTRGQQVTLSCSPISGHRSVSWYQQTPGQGLQFLFEYFSETQRNKGNFPGRFSGRQFSNSRSEMNVSTLELGDSALYLCASSLDAARTDTQYFGPGTRLTVL.

This chain joins TRBV18 and TRBJ2-5; a possible D gene is TRBD1 (6 bases). V was pared by 8 bases and J by 5 bases, with 21 bases between. The length of the CDR3 is 15 residues. Germline CDR1 and CDR2: KGHSH and LQKENI. The CDR3 protein is CASLEGVGYPETQYF. CDR3 nucleotide sequence: TGTGCCAGCCTAGAGGGGGTTGGATATCCCGAGACCCAGTACTTC.